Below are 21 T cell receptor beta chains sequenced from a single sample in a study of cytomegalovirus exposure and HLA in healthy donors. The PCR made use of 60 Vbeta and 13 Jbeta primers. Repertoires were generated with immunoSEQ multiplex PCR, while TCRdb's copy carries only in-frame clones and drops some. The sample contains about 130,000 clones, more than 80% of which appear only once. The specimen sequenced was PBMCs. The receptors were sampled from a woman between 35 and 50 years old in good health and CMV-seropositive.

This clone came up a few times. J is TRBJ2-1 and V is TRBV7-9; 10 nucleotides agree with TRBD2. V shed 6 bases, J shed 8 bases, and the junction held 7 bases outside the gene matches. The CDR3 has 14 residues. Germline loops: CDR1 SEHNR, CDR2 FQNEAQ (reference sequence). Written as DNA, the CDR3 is TGTGCCAGCAGTCTAGCGGGAGCTTTACATGAGCAGTTCTTC. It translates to CASSLAGALHEQFF.

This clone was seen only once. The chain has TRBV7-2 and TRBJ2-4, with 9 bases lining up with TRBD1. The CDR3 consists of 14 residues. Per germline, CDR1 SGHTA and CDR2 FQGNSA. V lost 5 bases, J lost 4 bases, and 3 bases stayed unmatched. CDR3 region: CASSPGTGKNIQYF. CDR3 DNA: TGTGCCAGCAGCCCAGGGACAGGGAAAAACATTCAGTACTTC.

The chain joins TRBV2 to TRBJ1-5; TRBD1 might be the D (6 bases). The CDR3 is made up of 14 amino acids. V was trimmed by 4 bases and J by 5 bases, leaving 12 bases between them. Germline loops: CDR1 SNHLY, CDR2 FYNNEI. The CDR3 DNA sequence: TGTGCCAGCAGTGTGAGGGGGTTCGATCAGCCCCAGCATTTT. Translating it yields CASSVRGFDQPQHF.

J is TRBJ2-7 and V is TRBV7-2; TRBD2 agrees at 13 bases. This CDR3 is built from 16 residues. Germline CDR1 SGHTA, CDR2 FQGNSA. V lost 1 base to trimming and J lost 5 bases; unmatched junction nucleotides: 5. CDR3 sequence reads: CASSLGGLAGADEQYF. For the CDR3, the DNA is TGTGCCAGCAGCTTAGGTGGACTAGCGGGAGCAGACGAGCAGTACTTC.

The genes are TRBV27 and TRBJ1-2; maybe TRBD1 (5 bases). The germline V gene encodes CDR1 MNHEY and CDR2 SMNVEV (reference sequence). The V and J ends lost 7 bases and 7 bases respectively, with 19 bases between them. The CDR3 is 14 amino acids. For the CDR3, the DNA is TGTGCCAGCACCTCCCAAGGGGCGCCTAGTGGCTACACCTTC. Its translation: CASTSQGAPSGYTF.

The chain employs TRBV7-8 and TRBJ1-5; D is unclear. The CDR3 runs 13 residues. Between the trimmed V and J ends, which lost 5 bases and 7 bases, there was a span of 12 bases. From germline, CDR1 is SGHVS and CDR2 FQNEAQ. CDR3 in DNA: TGTGCCAGCAGCCAGAAACCCGGGCAGCCCCAGCATTTT. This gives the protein CASSQKPGQPQHF. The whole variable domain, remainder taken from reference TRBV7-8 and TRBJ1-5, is GAGVSQSPRYKVAKRGQDVALRCDPISGHVSLFWYQQALGQGPEFLTYFQNEAQLDKSGLPSDRFFAERPEGSVSTLKIQRTQQEDSAVYLCASSQKPGQPQHFGDGTRLSIL.

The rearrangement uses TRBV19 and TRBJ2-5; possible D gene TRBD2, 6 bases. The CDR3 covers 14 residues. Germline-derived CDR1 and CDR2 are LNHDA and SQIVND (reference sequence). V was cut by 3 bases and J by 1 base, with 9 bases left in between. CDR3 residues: CASSIGTSQETQYF. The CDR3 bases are TGTGCCAGTAGTATCGGGACTTCCCAAGAGACCCAGTACTTC.

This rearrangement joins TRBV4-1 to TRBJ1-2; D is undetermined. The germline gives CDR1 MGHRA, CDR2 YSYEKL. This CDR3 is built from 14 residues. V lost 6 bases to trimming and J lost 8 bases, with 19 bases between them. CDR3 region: CASSPAASEYGYTF. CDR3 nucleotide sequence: TGCGCCAGCAGTCCAGCAGCCAGCGAGTACGGCTACACCTTC.

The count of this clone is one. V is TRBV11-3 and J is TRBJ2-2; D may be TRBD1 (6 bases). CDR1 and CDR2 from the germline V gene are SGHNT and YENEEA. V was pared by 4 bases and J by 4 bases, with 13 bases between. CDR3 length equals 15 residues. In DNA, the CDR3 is TGTGCCAGCAGCTCCGTACGAGGGGGCACCGGGGAGCTGTTTTTT. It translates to CASSSVRGGTGELFF.

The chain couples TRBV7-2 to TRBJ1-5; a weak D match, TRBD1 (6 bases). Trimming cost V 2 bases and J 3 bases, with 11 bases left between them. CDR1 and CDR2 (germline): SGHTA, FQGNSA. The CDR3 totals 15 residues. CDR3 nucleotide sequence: TGTGCCAGCAGCTTAATTGGACAGATCAATCAGCCCCAGCATTTT. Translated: CASSLIGQINQPQHF.

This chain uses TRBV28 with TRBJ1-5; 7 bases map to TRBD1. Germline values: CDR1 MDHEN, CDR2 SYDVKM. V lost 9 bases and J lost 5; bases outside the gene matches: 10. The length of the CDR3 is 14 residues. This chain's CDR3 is CASKGAQSDQPQHF. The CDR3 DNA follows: TGTGCCAGTAAGGGGGCGCAGAGTGATCAGCCCCAGCATTTT.

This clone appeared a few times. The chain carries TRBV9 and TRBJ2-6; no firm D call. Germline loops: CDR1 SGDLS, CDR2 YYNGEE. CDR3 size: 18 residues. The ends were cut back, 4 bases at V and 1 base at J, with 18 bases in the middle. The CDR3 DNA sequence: TGTGCCAGCAGCCCCCATGACCGACTGATATCTGGGGCCAACGTCCTGACTTTC. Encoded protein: CASSPHDRLISGANVLTF.

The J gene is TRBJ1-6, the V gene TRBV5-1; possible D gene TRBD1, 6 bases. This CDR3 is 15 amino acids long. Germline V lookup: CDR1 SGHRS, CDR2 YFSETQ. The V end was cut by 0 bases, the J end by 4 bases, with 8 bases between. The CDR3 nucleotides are TGCGCCAGCAGCTTGGACAGGGCTTATAATTCACCCCTCCACTTT. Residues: CASSLDRAYNSPLHF.

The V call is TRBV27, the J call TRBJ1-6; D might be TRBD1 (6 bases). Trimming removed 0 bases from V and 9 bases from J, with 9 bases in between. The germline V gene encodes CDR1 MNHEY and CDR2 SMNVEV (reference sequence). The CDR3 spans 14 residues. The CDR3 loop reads CASSLSGQSSPLHF. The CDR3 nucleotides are TGTGCCAGCAGTTTATCTGGACAGAGTTCACCCCTCCACTTT.

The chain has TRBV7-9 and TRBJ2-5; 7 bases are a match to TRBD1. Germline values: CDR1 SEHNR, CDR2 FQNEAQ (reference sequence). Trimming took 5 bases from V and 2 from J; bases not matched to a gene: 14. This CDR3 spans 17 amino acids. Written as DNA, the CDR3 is TGTGCCAGCAGCACCCGACAGGGTGAGGGATCACAAGAGACCCAGTACTTC. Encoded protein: CASSTRQGEGSQETQYF.

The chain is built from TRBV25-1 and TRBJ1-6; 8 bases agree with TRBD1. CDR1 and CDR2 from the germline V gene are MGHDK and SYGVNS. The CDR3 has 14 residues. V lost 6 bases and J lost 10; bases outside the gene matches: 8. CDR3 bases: TGTGCCAGCAGCGGACAGGGTAGGAGGTCACCCCTCCACTTT. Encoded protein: CASSGQGRRSPLHF.

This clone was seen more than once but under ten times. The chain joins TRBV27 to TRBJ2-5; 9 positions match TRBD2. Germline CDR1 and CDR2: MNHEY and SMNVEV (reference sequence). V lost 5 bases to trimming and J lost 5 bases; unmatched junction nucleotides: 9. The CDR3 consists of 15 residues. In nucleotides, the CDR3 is TGTGCCAGCAGTGCCCGGCGGGGGGGAGGGGAGACCCAGTACTTC. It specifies CASSARRGGGETQYF.

Written as DNA, the CDR3 is TGTGCCAGCAGGGCGGGACCTAAACTCTGCGAGCAGTACTTC. Protein product: CASRAGPKLCEQYF. V usage is TRBV5-7 and J usage is TRBJ2-7; D is possibly TRBD2 (6 bases). TRBV5-7 is assigned to the ORF class and has an uncertain function. This CDR3 is built from 14 residues. Trimming removed 5 bases from V and 6 bases from J, with 18 bases in between.

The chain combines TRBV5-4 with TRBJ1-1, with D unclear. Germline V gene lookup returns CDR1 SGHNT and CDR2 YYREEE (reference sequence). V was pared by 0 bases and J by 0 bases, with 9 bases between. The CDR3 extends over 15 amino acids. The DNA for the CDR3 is TGTGCCAGCAGCTTGGAAGTACAGCTGAACACTGAAGCTTTCTTT. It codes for CASSLEVQLNTEAFF. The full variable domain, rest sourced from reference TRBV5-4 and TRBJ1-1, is ETGVTQSPTHLIKTRGQQVTLRCSSQSGHNTVSWYQQALGQGPQFIFQYYREEENGRGNFPPRFSGLQFPNYSSELNVNALELDDSALYLCASSLEVQLNTEAFFGQGTRLTVV.

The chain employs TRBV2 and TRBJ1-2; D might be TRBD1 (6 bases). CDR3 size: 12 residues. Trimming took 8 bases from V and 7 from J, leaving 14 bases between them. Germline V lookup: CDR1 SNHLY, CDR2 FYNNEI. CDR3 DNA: TGTGCCAGCCGGCCCAGGGGACGTGGCTACACCTTC. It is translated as CASRPRGRGYTF.

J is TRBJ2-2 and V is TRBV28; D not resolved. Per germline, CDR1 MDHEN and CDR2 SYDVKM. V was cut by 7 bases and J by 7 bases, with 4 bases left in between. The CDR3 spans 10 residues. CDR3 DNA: TGTGCCAGCATGAGCGGGGAGCTGTTTTTT. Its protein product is CASMSGELFF.